This TCR beta chain was sequenced for a study of T-cell reconstitution after alpha-beta-depleted transplantation in children. Unique molecular identifiers were incorporated into the prepared TCRbeta library. TCRdb ran MiXCR on the PCR reads and lists one entry per CDR3 protein. The sample lists roughly 500,000 distinct CDR3 sequences, 18% occurring once. V gave up 3 bases and J gave up 3 bases, with 9 bases separating them. The germline V gene encodes CDR1 SGHRS and CDR2 YFSETQ. The length of the CDR3 is 13 residues. This clonotype was picked up many times. The chain recombines TRBV5-1 with TRBJ1-1; D not certain. The clonotype comes from a human donor who donated a stem cell graft to a child with acute lymphoblastic leukemia. The sequences come from PBMCs from the stem cell graft donor, collected from the stem cell graft. The CDR3 is CASSSVRHTEAFF. CDR3 DNA: TGCGCCAGCAGCTCGGTCCGCCACACTGAAGCTTTCTTT.